This T cell receptor (beta chain) is from a study of blood T cell repertoires in COVID-19. Study in general: From T cells, B-cell-depleted T cells, or PBMCs came the material, which was cDNA or gDNA.

J gave up 2 bases and V 2 bases, and 3 bases lay outside the gene matches. The CDR3 spans 15 residues. CDR1 is SGHTA, CDR2 FQGTGA, per germline. Assay used: immunoSEQ multiplex PCR; TCRdb lists only in-frame clones, some missing. Of tens of thousands of clones in the sample, approximately 78% were seen once. The chain uses TRBV7-3 and TRBJ2-5, with 9 bases matching TRBD1. The clonotype originates from a human donor in a cohort sampled during active COVID-19. The material sequenced was peripheral blood. The CDR3 protein is CASSLGGQGQETQYF. The CDR3 nucleotides are TGTGCCAGCAGCTTAGGGGGACAGGGACAAGAGACCCAGTACTTC.